Shown below are 9 T cell receptor beta chains from a single sample sequenced in a study of Ad26.COV2.S vaccination and SARS-CoV-2 variants. The method was immunoSEQ multiplex PCR; TCRdb's version includes in-frame clones alone and lacks a portion of them. This table has about 350,000 clones, roughly 90% appearing once. This sample's treatment: around 19 received Ad26.COV2.S at low or high dose, single or two shots; 5 received placebo; per-sample allocation not given. Vaccine and placebo recipients were sampled on day 63 after the first injection. The sequencing used peripheral blood, collected in a trial of Ad26.COV2.S vaccine versus placebo. Every receptor here comes from a person aged 18-60 years who received the Ad26.COV2.S COVID-19 vaccine or a placebo.

The chain links TRBV2 to TRBJ1-5; 12 bases are shared with TRBD1. Unmatched junction bases numbered 15, after V lost 7 bases and J lost 2 bases. The length of the CDR3 is 19 residues. Germline CDR1 and CDR2: SNHLY and FYNNEI. CDR3 sequence (DNA): TGTGCCAGCACTTTACCCCGGGGACAGGGGGCATTGGGCAATCAGCCCCAGCATTTT. This encodes CASTLPRGQGALGNQPQHF.

Worth noting for this clone: Distinct nucleotide sequences in the sample also encode this CDR3. CDR3 nucleotide sequence: TGTGCCAGCAGCGTAGCCTCGGGACAGGGAACAGATACGCAGTATTTT. Residues: CASSVASGQGTDTQYF. The chain uses TRBV9 and TRBJ2-3, with 9 bases lining up with TRBD1. The CDR3 totals 16 residues. Germline-derived CDR1 and CDR2 are SGDLS and YYNGEE. The ends lost 0 bases at V and 3 bases at J; junction bases unmatched: 5.

This chain links TRBV24-1 with TRBJ1-2; D not resolved. The germline V and J ends were trimmed by 3 bases and 9 bases, with 19 bases remaining between them. CDR1 and CDR2 from the germline V gene are KGHDR and SFDVKD. The CDR3 spans 15 residues. The CDR3 here is CATSDPHRERESYTF. The CDR3 coding sequence is TGTGCCACCAGTGATCCCCACCGGGAACGGGAGAGCTACACCTTC.

The chain couples TRBV5-1 to TRBJ2-7; 8 bases agree with TRBD2. The CDR3 contains 15 residues. Trimming removed 2 bases from V and 0 bases from J; junction bases left unmatched: 4. Germline V CDR1 and CDR2: SGHRS, YFSETQ. The CDR3 region has the DNA TGCGCCAGCAGCTTCACTAGCGGAAGCTCCTACGAGCAGTACTTC. This translates into CASSFTSGSSYEQYF.

In its sample, this clone was seen a few times. The chain couples TRBV9 to TRBJ1-6, with D possibly TRBD1 on 6 matching bases. Germline V gene lookup returns CDR1 SGDLS and CDR2 YYNGEE. The CDR3 has 15 amino acids. V dropped 0 bases and J dropped 10 bases, with 14 bases sitting between them. DNA of the CDR3: TGTGCCAGCAGCGTAGACGGGGGCGTTGAGTCACCCCTCCACTTT. This gives the protein CASSVDGGVESPLHF.

The genes are TRBV5-4 and TRBJ1-2; 9 positions match TRBD1. The CDR3 is 16 residues long. Germline-derived CDR1 and CDR2 are SGHNT and YYREEE (reference sequence). V lost 4 bases and J lost 4; bases outside the gene matches: 11. CDR3 region: CASSPWTGESIYGYTF. The DNA of the CDR3 is TGTGCCAGCAGCCCCTGGACAGGGGAAAGTATCTATGGCTACACCTTC.

V usage is TRBV28 and J usage is TRBJ1-4; the D gene is possibly TRBD1 (5 bases). Germline V gene lookup returns CDR1 MDHEN and CDR2 SYDVKM. V gave up 8 bases and J gave up 4 bases, with 23 bases separating them. The CDR3 runs to 17 residues. The CDR3 coding sequence is TGTGCCAGCGGCGGGGCCCGCGGCGAGCTTGTTAATGAAAAACTGTTTTTT. Residues: CASGGARGELVNEKLFF.

J is TRBJ2-7 and V is TRBV6-2 or TRBV6-3; tentative D call: TRBD1 (6 bases). Trimming left V 6 bases short and J 0 bases short, with 15 bases between. Germline lookup yields CDR1 MNHEY and CDR2 SVGEGT. CDR3 length: 15 residues. CDR3 DNA sequence: TGTGCCAGCAGCCGGGGACACCCGACCTCCTACGAGCAGTACTTC. This codes for CASSRGHPTSYEQYF.

V and J are TRBV6-5 and TRBJ1-6; D remains unclear. Germline V gives CDR1 MNHEY, CDR2 SVGAGI. Trimming pared 3 bases from V and 4 bases from J, leaving 10 bases between. The CDR3 has 15 residues. The DNA for the CDR3 is TGTGCCAGCAGTTATGCGGCGGCGTATAATTCACCCCTCCACTTT. Residues: CASSYAAAYNSPLHF.